This paragraph reports one T cell receptor (beta chain). Its antigen remains unknown. The germline gives CDR1 MDHEN, CDR2 SYDVKM. V dropped 6 bases and J dropped 4 bases, with 13 bases sitting between them. The CDR3 extends over 14 amino acids. Using immunoSEQ multiplex PCR, the repertoire was profiled, and TCRdb retains in-frame clones only, with some absent. The sample includes about 65,000 clones, roughly 91% of them seen just once. This specimen comes from a study of OX40 agonist ivuxolimab in advanced cancers. At the level of the study: A male proportion of under 90% was recorded, with mean age around 55 years and range roughly 23 to 79. General observations from the study: Clonal expansion was seen in CD4+ and CD8+ blood T cells by week 6 at 0.1 to 3.0 mg/kg.

The starting material was CD4+ or CD8+ T cells sorted from blood, obtained in a trial of the OX40 agonist ivuxolimab. The source is an adult with an advanced solid tumor such as melanoma, head and neck, liver or kidney cancer. The chain joins TRBV28 to TRBJ1-3, with D possibly being TRBD1 (6 bases). The CDR3 region has the DNA TGTGCCAGCAGATCCACAGGGAGCGGAAACACCATATATTTT. Translated: CASRSTGSGNTIYF.